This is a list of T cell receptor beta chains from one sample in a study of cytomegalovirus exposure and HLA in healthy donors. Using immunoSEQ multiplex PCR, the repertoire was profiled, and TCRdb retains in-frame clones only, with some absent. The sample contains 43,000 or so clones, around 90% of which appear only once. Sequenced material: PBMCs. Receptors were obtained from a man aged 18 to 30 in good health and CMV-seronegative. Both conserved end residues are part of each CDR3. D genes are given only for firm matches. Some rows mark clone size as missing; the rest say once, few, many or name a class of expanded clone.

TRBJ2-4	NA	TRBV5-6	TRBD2	TGTGCCAGCAGCCTGACTAGCGGGGGTCCCAAGGTCAACATTCAGTACTTC	CASSLTSGGPKVNIQYF
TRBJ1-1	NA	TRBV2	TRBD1	TGTGCCAGCAGTGGTCGGCTGGACAGGGGGCGATGGGGCACTGAAGCTTTCTTT	CASSGRLDRGRWGTEAFF
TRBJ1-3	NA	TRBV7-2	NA	TGTGCCAGCACCCGGCGGGGGGGCGGAAACACCATATATTTT	CASTRRGGGNTIYF
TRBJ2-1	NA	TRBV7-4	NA	TGTGCCAGCAGCTTACTCAGGGCTGGGTTCTTC	CASSLLRAGFF
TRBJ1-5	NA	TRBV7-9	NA	TGTGCCAGCAGCTCCCACGGACAGAATCAGCCCCAGCATTTT	CASSSHGQNQPQHF
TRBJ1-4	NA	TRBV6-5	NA	TGTGCCAGCATTGGAGACGGTCGTAAACTGTTTTTT	CASIGDGRKLFF
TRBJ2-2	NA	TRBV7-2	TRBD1	TGTGCCAGCAGCTCAGGGGGCGGGGAGCTGTTTTTT	CASSSGGGELFF
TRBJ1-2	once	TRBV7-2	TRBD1	TGTGCCAGCAGCGAAATGGGACAGGGGGACCACACCTTC	CASSEMGQGDHTF
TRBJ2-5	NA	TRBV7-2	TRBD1	TGTGCCAGCAGCTTGGACAGGGGGCTTCAAGAGACCCAGTACTTC	CASSLDRGLQETQYF
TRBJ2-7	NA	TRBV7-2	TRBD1	TGTGCCAGCAGCTCCCGGGACAGGGGGGTATCCTACGAGCAGTACTTC	CASSSRDRGVSYEQYF
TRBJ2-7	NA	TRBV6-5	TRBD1	TGTGCCAGCAGTCCCCCCAGAGACAGGGCCCACGAGCAGTACTTC	CASSPPRDRAHEQYF
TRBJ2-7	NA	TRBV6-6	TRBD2	TGTGCCAGCAGCCCGGGGGGGGGCCGGGACGAGCAGTACTTC	CASSPGGGRDEQYF
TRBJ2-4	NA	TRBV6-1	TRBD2	TGTGCCAGCAGCGTTACTAGCGGGACCAAAAACATTCAGTACTTC	CASSVTSGTKNIQYF
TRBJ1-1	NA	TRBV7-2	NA	TGTGCCAGCAGCTTCGCCAGGGACACTGAAGCTTTCTTT	CASSFARDTEAFF
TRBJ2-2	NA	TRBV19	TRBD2	TGTGCCAGTATAGCTAGCGGGGGAGGGCGGAACACCGGGGAGCTGTTTTTT	CASIASGGGRNTGELFF
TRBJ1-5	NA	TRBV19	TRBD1	TGTGCCAGTAGTTCAACAGGGGGCCATCAGCCCCAGCATTTT	CASSSTGGHQPQHF
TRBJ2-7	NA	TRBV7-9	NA	TGTGCCAGCAGAGCCGTCGACAGCACCTACGAGCAGTACTTC	CASRAVDSTYEQYF
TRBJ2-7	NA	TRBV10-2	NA	TGCGCCAGCAGCTGGCTACAGGGTCGCAGGGACGAGCAGTACTTC	CASSWLQGRRDEQYF
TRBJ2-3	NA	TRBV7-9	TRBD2	TGTGCCAGCAGCTTAACTAGCGGGGGGTCAGATACGCAGTATTTT	CASSLTSGGSDTQYF
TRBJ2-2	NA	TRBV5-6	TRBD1	TGTGCCAGCAGCTCCCGGACAGGGTGGACCGGGGAGCTGTTTTTT	CASSSRTGWTGELFF
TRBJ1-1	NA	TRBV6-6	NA	TGTGCCAGCAACAAGGGGGTGGGGTTTTTTGAAGCTTTCTTT	CASNKGVGFFEAFF
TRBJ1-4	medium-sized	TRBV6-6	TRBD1	TGTGCCAGCATTCCGGGACAGCCTAATGAAAAACTGTTTTTT	CASIPGQPNEKLFF
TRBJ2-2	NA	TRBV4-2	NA	TGTGCCAGCAGCCAAGATGGGCGGGGGAACACCGGGGAGCTGTTTTTT	CASSQDGRGNTGELFF
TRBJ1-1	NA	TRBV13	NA	TGTGCCAGCAGCTTCTGGCAGGGGCCGAACACTGAAGCTTTCTTT	CASSFWQGPNTEAFF
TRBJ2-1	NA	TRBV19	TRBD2	TGTGCCAGTAGTCTCGGGACTAGCGGGAGATTTGGGGAGCAGTTCTTC	CASSLGTSGRFGEQFF
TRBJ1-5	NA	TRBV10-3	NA	TGTGCCATCAGCCCCTCTGACAGAGTCAATCAGCCCCAGCATTTT	CAISPSDRVNQPQHF
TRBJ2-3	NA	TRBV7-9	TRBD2	TGTGCCAGCAGTTTACAGACTAGCCCTGGAGATACGCAGTATTTT	CASSLQTSPGDTQYF
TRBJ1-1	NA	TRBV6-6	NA	TGTGCCAGCAGCGTTACAGGGAACACTGAAGCTTTCTTT	CASSVTGNTEAFF
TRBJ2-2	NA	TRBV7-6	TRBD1	TGTGCCAGCAGCTTACCTGTAGGACAGGGGGCCGGCACCGGGGAGCTGTTTTTT	CASSLPVGQGAGTGELFF
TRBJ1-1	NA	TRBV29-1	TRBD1	TGCAGCGGCGGACAGGGGAACACTGAAGCTTTCTTT	CSGGQGNTEAFF
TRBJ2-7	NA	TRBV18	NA	TGTGCCAGCTCACCTTCCCTGAGCATGCGAACTTTCGACGAGCAGTACTTC	CASSPSLSMRTFDEQYF
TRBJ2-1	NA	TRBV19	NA	TGTGCCAGTAGTAATTTAAATGAGCAGTTCTTC	CASSNLNEQFF
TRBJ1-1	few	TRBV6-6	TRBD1	TGTGCCAGCACGAGGGGGCGCACTGAAGCTTTCTTT	CASTRGRTEAFF
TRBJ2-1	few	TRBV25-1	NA	TGTGCCAGCAGTTCACAGGGGAGGAATGAGCAGTTCTTC	CASSSQGRNEQFF
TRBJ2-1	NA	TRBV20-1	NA	TGCAGTGCTAGAGCCGGGAAGGGGCAGTTCTTC	CSARAGKGQFF
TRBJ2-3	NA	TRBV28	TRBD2	TGTGCCAGCAGACTGGGACTAGCGGGAGGCGCAGATACGCAGTATTTT	CASRLGLAGGADTQYF
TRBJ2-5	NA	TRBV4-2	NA	TGTGCCAGCAGCTCCGGGACTTCAGGGGAGACCCAGTACTTC	CASSSGTSGETQYF
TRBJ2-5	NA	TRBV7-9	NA	TGTGCCAGCAGCTCGGACGGGGTCTCGGAGACCCAGTACTTC	CASSSDGVSETQYF
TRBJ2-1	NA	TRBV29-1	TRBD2	TGCAGCGTTGAAATCCCGGGACTAGCGGGAGTGTGGAATGAGCAGTTCTTC	CSVEIPGLAGVWNEQFF
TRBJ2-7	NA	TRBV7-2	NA	TGTGCCAGCAGCTTACCAGGGGGGAACGAGCAGTACTTC	CASSLPGGNEQYF
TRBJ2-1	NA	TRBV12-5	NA	TGTGCTAGTGGTTTCTGGACTCGTCCCTACAATGAGCAGTTCTTC	CASGFWTRPYNEQFF
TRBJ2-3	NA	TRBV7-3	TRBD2	TGTGCCAGCAGCTCGACTAGCGGGGGCAGGGATACGCAGTATTTT	CASSSTSGGRDTQYF
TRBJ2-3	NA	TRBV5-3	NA	TGTGCCAGAAGCTCAACAGGGTCGAATACGCAGTATTTT	CARSSTGSNTQYF
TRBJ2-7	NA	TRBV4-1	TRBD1	TGCGCCAGCAGCCGAGTGGACAGGGGCCCCTCTGGCGAGCAGTACTTC	CASSRVDRGPSGEQYF
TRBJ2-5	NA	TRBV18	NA	TGTGCCAGCTCACCTGGGACATTCCAAGAGACCCAGTACTTC	CASSPGTFQETQYF
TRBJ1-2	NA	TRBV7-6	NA	TGTGCCAGCAGCTTAGCTGGGCAGGGTCCTCTTGGGTATGGCTACACCTTC	CASSLAGQGPLGYGYTF
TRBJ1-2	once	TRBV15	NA	TGTGCCACCAGCAGAGATCCAGGGAACTATGGCTACACCTTC	CATSRDPGNYGYTF
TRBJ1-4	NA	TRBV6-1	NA	TGTGCCAGCAGTGGGACAGTTGAAAAACTGTTTTTT	CASSGTVEKLFF
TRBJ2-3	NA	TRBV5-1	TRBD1	TGCGCCAGCAGCTTGACAGGGGCTTTAGATACGCAGTATTTT	CASSLTGALDTQYF
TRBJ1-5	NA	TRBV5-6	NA	TGTGCCAGCAGCTTGAGGGAGGGGATCAATCAGCCCCAGCATTTT	CASSLREGINQPQHF
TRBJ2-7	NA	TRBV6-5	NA	TGTGCCAGCAAGGCTAGCTCATACGAGCAGTACTTC	CASKASSYEQYF
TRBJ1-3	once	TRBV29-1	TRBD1	TGCAGCGCCGAGGGACAGAGAAACACCATATATTTT	CSAEGQRNTIYF
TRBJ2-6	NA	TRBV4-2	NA	TGTGCCAGCAGCCGACATGGTGCGTCTGGGGCCAACGTCCTGACTTTC	CASSRHGASGANVLTF